The 17 T cell receptor beta chains in this list originate from one sample, sequenced in a study of blood T cell repertoires in COVID-19. Measured with immunoSEQ multiplex PCR; TCRdb has only the in-frame clones, and not every one. There are more than 300,000 clones in the sample; around 89% occur only once, and approximately 1.6% lies in the top ten. The sample comprised peripheral blood. These receptors came from a woman aged 25 to 39 with COVID-19, enrolled during active disease.

The V gene is TRBV28, the J gene TRBJ1-5; tentatively, D is TRBD1 (6 bases). V was trimmed by 6 bases and J by 0 bases, leaving 12 bases between them. Germline V gene sequence: CDR1 MDHEN, CDR2 SYDVKM. The CDR3 extends over 15 amino acids. CDR3 coding DNA: TGTGCCAGCAGGTCACAGGGTTATAGCAATCAGCCCCAGCATTTT. It specifies CASRSQGYSNQPQHF.

This chain uses TRBV12-3 or TRBV12-4 with TRBJ1-2; the D is unclear. With 3 bases removed from V and 10 bases from J, the gap between germline ends came to 12 bases. CDR3 length: 12 residues. CDR3 amino acids: CASSLEADSYTF. The CDR3 nucleotides are TGTGCCAGCAGTTTGGAGGCAGATTCCTACACCTTC.

The rearrangement links TRBV7-9 to TRBJ1-3, with TRBD1 matching over 9 bases. The V gene end was trimmed by 4 bases and the J gene end by 3 bases; junction bases not matched to a gene: 10. Germline loops: CDR1 SEHNR, CDR2 FQNEAQ (reference sequence). The CDR3 length is 17 residues. Here the CDR3 DNA reads TGTGCCAGCAGCTCAACGTACAGGGGGCTGAGTGGAAACACCATATATTTT. This gives the protein CASSSTYRGLSGNTIYF.

The chain joins TRBV4-1 to TRBJ1-4; no definite D call. The CDR3 is 13 amino acids. V shed 1 base and J shed 8 bases, with 8 bases lying between them. Per the germline V gene, CDR1 is MGHRA and CDR2 is YSYEKL. The DNA of the CDR3 is TGCGCCAGCAGCCAAGGCTTACAGGAAAAACTGTTTTTT. Its protein is CASSQGLQEKLFF.

The V gene is TRBV5-1, the J gene TRBJ1-4, with 9 positions matching TRBD1. V lost 4 bases to trimming and J lost 4 bases; unmatched junction nucleotides: 5. The CDR3 covers 15 residues. Germline assignment: CDR1 SGHRS and CDR2 YFSETQ. CDR3: CASSRDRADNEKLFF. DNA of the CDR3: TGCGCCAGCAGCCGGGACAGGGCGGATAATGAAAAACTGTTTTTT.

In DNA, the CDR3 is TGTGCCAGCAGACGGGAAATCAGCACAGATACGCAGTATTTT. This sequence encodes CASRREISTDTQYF. The rearrangement joins TRBV2 to TRBJ2-3, with D tentatively TRBD2 (5 bases). V shed 6 bases and J shed 0 bases, with 10 bases lying between them. The CDR3 length is 14 residues. Germline V gene lookup returns CDR1 SNHLY and CDR2 FYNNEI. Full variable domain (missing parts from reference TRBV2 and TRBJ2-3): EPEVTQTPSHQVTQMGQEVILRCVPISNHLYFYWYRQILGQKVEFLVSFYNNEISEKSEIFDDQFSVERPDGSNFTLKIRSTKLEDSAMYFCASRREISTDTQYFGPGTRLTVL.

The chain is built from TRBV28 and TRBJ2-7; TRBD1 matches 9 bases. V lost 6 bases to trimming and J lost 6 bases; unmatched junction nucleotides: 12. From germline, CDR1 is MDHEN and CDR2 SYDVKM. CDR3 size: 15 residues. The CDR3 DNA reads TGTGCCAGCAGCCGGGCCGGGACAGGGACCCGCGAGCAGTACGTC. Translating gives CASSRAGTGTREQYV.

There are a few counts of this clone. V and J are TRBV6-4 and TRBJ2-3; 7 bases are a match to TRBD2. Trimming removed 5 bases from V and 3 bases from J; junction bases left unmatched: 8. The CDR3 sequence is 15 residues long. The V gene's germline CDR1 is MRHNA and CDR2 SNTAGT. CDR3 amino acids: CASSKSGDPTDTQYF. In DNA form, the CDR3 reads TGTGCCAGCAGTAAAAGCGGGGACCCTACAGATACGCAGTATTTT.

For this clone: The sample holds other DNA sequences that translate to the same CDR3. The chain carries TRBV24-1 and TRBJ1-2; TRBD1 is a possible D gene (6 bases). The length of the CDR3 is 13 residues. The V end lost 3 bases, the J end lost 8 bases, and 12 bases lay between the germline ends. Looked up from germline, CDR1 is KGHDR and CDR2 is SFDVKD. CDR3 coding DNA: TGTGCCACCAGTGATCAAACAGGGTACGGCTACACCTTC. This codes for CATSDQTGYGYTF.

This clone came up once. Sequence at one end of the junction differs from germline and may be a read error. CDR3 amino acids: CASSVQGGTHNF. The CDR3 nucleotides are TGTGCCAGCAGCGTACAGGGGGGCACGCATAACTTC. The chain combines TRBV9 with TRBJ1-2, with TRBD1 matching 7 bases. CDR1 and CDR2 from the germline V gene are SGDLS and YYNGEE. The CDR3 runs 12 residues.

The chain combines TRBV20-1 with TRBJ2-3; 7 bases match TRBD1. Germline V gene data show CDR1 as DFQATT and CDR2 as SNEGSKA (reference sequence). This CDR3 spans 13 amino acids. Germline trimming cut 3 bases from V and 1 base from J; bases unmatched to any gene: 1. The CDR3 DNA sequence: TGCAGTGCTAGTACAGGGGGCACAGATACGCAGTATTTT. It is translated as CSASTGGTDTQYF.

As regards this clone: At the DNA level, this CDR3 is encoded by other sequences in the same sample as well. The chain employs TRBV6-5 and TRBJ1-5; TRBD1 matches 9 bases. In germline, CDR1 is MNHEY, CDR2 SVGAGI. CDR3 length: 13 residues. J gave up 4 bases and V 6 bases, and 1 base lay outside the gene matches. Written as DNA, the CDR3 is TGTGCCAGCAGCGGGACAGGGAATCAGCCCCAGCATTTT. The encoded protein is CASSGTGNQPQHF.

The V gene is TRBV19, the J gene TRBJ2-1, with 7 bases aligning to TRBD1. The germline CDR1 and CDR2 sequences are LNHDA and SQIVND (reference sequence). The junction had 6 bases not matched to a gene; V was cut back by 6 bases and J by 7 bases. CDR3 length: 13 residues. CDR3 sequence (DNA): TGTGCCAGTAGCGGATACAGGGGTAATGAGCAGTTCTTC. Amino acid sequence: CASSGYRGNEQFF.

The chain joins TRBV13 to TRBJ1-6; 8 bases are shared with TRBD1. Germline V gives CDR1 PRHDT, CDR2 FYEKMQ (reference sequence). The CDR3 extends over 15 amino acids. Unmatched junction bases numbered 10, after V lost 5 bases and J lost 10 bases. The CDR3 reads CASSANRGIRSPLHF. The CDR3 DNA reads as TGTGCCAGCAGCGCCAACAGGGGGATACGGTCACCCCTCCACTTT.

The chain joins TRBV5-4 to TRBJ2-7, with TRBD2 identical over 13 bases. This CDR3 has 18 residues. Germline values: CDR1 SGHNT, CDR2 YYREEE (reference sequence). V trimming: 2 bases; J trimming: 0 bases; junction bases outside the gene matches: 8. The CDR3 region has the DNA TGTGCCAGCAGCTTAGGACTAGCGGGGGTGTCAAGCTCCTACGAGCAGTACTTC. Its translation is CASSLGLAGVSSSYEQYF.

V gene TRBV2 combines with J gene TRBJ1-3; weak D call: TRBD1 (6 bases). The V gene lost 3 bases and the J gene lost 0 bases, with 24 bases spanning the gap. This CDR3 has 20 amino acids. The germline CDR1 and CDR2 sequences are SNHLY and FYNNEI. The CDR3 DNA is TGTGCCAGCAGTGAGATTGGGGGGGGCCCAAATCTTTTCTCTGGAAACACCATATATTTT. Translated, it gives CASSEIGGGPNLFSGNTIYF.

The chain has TRBV15 and TRBJ2-3; D unresolved. The V end was cut by 1 base, the J end by 2 bases, with 13 bases between. The CDR3 is 16 residues long. Germline assignment: CDR1 LNHNV and CDR2 YYDKDF (reference sequence). Here the CDR3 reads CATSRADYPNTDTQYF. CDR3 sequence (DNA): TGTGCCACCAGCAGAGCAGATTACCCGAACACAGATACGCAGTATTTT.